This T cell receptor beta chain appears in the sequencing data of a study of Graves' ophthalmopathy and Graves' hyperthyroidism. Study outcomes and limitations: In blood, most expanded thyroid clonotypes above 0.001 frequency were also detected. The model's prediction of ophthalmopathy progression had roughly 70% sensitivity and around 72% specificity.

This clonotype was counted many times. No antigen is known for it. The length of the CDR3 is 14 residues. Germline values: CDR1 MDHEN, CDR2 SYDVKM. The trim removed 3 bases at V and 4 bases at J, leaving 6 bases unmatched. Hyperthyroidism was new, under 2 months, in patients aged 18 to 65. The PBMC fraction was derived from less than 11 ml of fresh peripheral blood. RNA transcripts were the template, and TCR beta CDR3 regions were amplified from them. Amplification began with first-round RT-PCR using HTBI primers, then second-round multiplex PCR was performed. TCRdb reanalysed the multiplex PCR reads using MiXCR and keeps one entry per CDR3 protein. The repertoire holds 350,000 to 450,000 distinct CDR3 sequences, with around 21% as singletons.

The sequence came from a woman younger than 35 with stable Graves' hyperthyroidism. Source material: peripheral blood. This rearrangement joins TRBV28 to TRBJ2-7; 7 nucleotides agree with TRBD2. Here the CDR3 reads CASSLRGSGYEQYF. Written as DNA, the CDR3 is TGTGCCAGCAGTTTGCGCGGGAGTGGGTACGAGCAGTACTTC. Based on the CDR3 plus reference TRBV28 and TRBJ2-7, the full variable domain is DVKVTQSSRYLVKRTGEKVFLECVQDMDHENMFWYRQDPGLGLRLIYFSYDVKMKEKGDIPEGYSVSREKKERFSLILESASTNQTSMYLCASSLRGSGYEQYFGPGTRLTVT.